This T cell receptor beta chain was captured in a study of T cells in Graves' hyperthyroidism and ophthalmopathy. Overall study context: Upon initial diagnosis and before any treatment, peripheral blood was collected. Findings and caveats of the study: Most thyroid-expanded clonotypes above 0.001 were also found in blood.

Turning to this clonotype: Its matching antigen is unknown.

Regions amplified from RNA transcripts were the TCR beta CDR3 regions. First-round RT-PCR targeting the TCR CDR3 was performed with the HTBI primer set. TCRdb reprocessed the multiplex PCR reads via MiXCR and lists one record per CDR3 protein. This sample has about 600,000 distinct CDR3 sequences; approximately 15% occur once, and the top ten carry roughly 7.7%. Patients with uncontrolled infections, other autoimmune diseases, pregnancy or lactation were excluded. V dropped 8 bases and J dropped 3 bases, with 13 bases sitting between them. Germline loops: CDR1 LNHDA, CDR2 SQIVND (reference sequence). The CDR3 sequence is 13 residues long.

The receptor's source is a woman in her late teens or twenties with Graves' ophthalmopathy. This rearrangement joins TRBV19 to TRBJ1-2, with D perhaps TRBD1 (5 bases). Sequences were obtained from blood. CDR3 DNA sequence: TGTGCCAGTCAACCACAGGCTTACTATGGCTACACCTTC. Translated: CASQPQAYYGYTF. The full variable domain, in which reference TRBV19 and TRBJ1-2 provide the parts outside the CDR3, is DGGITQSPKYLFRKEGQNVTLSCEQNLNHDAMYWYRQDPGQGLRLIYYSQIVNDFQKGDIAEGYSVSREKKESFPLTVTSAQKNPTAFYLCASQPQAYYGYTFGSGTRLTVV.